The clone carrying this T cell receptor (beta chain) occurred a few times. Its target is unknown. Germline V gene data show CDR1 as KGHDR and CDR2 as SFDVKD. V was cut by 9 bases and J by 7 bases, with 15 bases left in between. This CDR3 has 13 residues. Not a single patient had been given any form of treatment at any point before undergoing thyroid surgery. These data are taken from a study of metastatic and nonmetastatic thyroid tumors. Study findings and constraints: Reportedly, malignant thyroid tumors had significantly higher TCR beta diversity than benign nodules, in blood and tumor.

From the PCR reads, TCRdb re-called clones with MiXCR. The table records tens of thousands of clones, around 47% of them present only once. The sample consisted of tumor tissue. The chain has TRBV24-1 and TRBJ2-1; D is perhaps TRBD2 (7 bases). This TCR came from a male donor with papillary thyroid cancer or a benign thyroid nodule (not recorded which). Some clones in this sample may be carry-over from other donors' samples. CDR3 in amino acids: CATGAGALNEQFF. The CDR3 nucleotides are TGTGCCACCGGTGCGGGGGCCCTAAATGAGCAGTTCTTC.